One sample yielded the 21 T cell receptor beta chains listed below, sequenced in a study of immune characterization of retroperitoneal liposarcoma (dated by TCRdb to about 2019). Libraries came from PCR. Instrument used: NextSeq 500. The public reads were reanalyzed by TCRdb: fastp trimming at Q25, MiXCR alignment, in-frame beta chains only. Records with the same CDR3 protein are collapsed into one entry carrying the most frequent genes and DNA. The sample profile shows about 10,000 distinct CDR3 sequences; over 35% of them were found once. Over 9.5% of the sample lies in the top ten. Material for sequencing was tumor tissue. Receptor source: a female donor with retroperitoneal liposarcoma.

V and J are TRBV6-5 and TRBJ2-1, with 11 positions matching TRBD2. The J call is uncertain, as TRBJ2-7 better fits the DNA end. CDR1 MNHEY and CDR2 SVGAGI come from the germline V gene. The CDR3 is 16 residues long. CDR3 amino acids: CASRDLAGGLYNEQYF. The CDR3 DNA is TGTGCCAGCAGAGATCTAGCGGGAGGCCTCTACAATGAGCAGTACTTC.

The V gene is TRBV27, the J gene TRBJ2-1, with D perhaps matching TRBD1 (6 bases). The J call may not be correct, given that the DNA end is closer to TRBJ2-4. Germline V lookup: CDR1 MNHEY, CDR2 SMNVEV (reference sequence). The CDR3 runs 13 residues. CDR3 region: CASSPRDKRAQYF. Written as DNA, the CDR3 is TGTGCCAGCAGTCCACGGGACAAGAGGGCTCAGTACTTC.

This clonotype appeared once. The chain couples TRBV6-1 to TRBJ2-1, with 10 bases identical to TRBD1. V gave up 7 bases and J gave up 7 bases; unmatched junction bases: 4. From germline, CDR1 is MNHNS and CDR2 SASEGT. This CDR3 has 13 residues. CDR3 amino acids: CASNRQGANEQFF. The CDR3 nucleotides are TGTGCCAGCAACCGACAGGGGGCTAATGAGCAGTTCTTC.

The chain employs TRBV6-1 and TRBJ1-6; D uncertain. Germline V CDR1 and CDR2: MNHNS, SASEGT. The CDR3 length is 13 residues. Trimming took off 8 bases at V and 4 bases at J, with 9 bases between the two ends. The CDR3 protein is CASLTAYNSPLHF. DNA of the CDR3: TGTGCCAGCTTGACGGCGTATAATTCACCCCTCCACTTT.

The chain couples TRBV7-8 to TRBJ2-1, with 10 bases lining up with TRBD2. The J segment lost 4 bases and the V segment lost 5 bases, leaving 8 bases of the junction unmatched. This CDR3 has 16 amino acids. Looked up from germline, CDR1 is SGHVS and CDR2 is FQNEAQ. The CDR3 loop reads CASSTEGLAAYNEQFF. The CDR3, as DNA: TGTGCCAGCAGCACCGAAGGACTAGCGGCATACAATGAGCAGTTCTTC. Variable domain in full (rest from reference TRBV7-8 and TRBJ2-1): GAGVSQSPRYKVAKRGQDVALRCDPISGHVSLFWYQQALGQGPEFLTYFQNEAQLDKSGLPSDRFFAERPEGSVSTLKIQRTQQEDSAVYLCASSTEGLAAYNEQFFGPGTRLTVL.

CDR3 in DNA: TGTGCCAGCAGTTACTCCTGGACAGGGTTCGGCACAGATACGCAGTATTTT. Translation gives CASSYSWTGFGTDTQYF. This sequence joins TRBV6-5 and TRBJ2-3; 8 bases are shared with TRBD1. After removal of 0 bases from V and 1 base from J, the junction contained 6 bases not matched to a gene. There are 17 residues in the CDR3. Germline CDR1 is MNHEY and CDR2 is SVGAGI.

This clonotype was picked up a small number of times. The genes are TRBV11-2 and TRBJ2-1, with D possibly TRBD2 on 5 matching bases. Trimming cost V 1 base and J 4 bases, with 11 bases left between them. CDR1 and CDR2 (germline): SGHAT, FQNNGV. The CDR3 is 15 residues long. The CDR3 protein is CASSLGEAEYNEQFF. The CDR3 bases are TGTGCCAGCAGCTTAGGGGAAGCGGAATACAATGAGCAGTTCTTC.

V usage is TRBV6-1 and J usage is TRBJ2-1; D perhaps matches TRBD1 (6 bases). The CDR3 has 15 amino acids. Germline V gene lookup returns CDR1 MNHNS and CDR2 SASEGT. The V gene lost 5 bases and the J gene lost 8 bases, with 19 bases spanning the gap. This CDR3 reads CASSSGTTIWDEQFF. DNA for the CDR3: TGTGCCAGCAGTTCCGGGACAACGATCTGGGATGAGCAGTTCTTC.

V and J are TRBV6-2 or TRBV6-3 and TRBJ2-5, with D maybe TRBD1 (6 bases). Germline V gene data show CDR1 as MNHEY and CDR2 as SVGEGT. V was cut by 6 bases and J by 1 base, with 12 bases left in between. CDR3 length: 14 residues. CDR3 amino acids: CASSRQAFQETQYF. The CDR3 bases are TGTGCCAGCAGCCGACAGGCGTTCCAAGAGACCCAGTACTTC.

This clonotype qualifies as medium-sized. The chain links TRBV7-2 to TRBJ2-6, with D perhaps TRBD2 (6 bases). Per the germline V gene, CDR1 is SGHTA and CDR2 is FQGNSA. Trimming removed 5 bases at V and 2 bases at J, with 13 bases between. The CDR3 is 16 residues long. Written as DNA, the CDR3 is TGTGCCAGCAGCCCAAGGCGGGGTCCTGGGGCCAACGTCCTGACTTTC. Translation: CASSPRRGPGANVLTF.

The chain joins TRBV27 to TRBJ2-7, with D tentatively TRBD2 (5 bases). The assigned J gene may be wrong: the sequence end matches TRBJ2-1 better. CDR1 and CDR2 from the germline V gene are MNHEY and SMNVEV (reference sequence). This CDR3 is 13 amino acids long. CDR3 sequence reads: CASSLRRMDEQFF. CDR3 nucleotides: TGTGCCAGCAGTTTACGGAGGATGGATGAGCAGTTCTTC.

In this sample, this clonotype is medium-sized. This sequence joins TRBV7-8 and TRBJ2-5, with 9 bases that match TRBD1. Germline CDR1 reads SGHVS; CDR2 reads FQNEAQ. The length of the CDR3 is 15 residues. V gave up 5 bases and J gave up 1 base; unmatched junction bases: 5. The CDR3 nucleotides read TGTGCCAGCAGCCCACAGGGGGCGCGCCAAGAGACCCAGTACTTC. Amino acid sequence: CASSPQGARQETQYF.

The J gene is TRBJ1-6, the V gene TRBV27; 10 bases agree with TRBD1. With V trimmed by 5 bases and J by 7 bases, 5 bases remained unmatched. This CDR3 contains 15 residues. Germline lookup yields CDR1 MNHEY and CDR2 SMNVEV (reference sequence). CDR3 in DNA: TGTGCCAGCAGTAGGGACAGGGGAGTCAATTCACCCCTCCACTTT. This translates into CASSRDRGVNSPLHF.

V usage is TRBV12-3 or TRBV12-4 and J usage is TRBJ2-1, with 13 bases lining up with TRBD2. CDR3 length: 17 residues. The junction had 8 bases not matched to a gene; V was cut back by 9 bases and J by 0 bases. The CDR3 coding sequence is TGTGCCAGTCTGACTAGCGGGAGGCCTAGCTCCTACAATGAGCAGTTCTTC. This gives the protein CASLTSGRPSSYNEQFF.

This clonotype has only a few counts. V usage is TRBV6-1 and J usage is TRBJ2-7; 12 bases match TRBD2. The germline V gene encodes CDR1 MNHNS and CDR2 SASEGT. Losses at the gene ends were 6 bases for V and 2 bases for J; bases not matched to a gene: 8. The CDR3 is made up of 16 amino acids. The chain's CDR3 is CASRETPSGGAYEQYF. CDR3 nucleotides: TGTGCCAGCAGAGAAACTCCTAGCGGGGGGGCCTACGAGCAGTACTTC.

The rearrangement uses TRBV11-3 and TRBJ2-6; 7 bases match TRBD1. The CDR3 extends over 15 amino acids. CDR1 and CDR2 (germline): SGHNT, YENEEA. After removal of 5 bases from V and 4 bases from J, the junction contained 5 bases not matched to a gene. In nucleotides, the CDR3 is TGTGCCAGCAGCACCACAGGGGCCGGGGCCAACGTCCTGACTTTC. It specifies CASSTTGAGANVLTF. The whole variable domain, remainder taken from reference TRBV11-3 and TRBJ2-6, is EAGVVQSPRYKIIEKKQPVAFWCNPISGHNTLYWYLQNLGQGPELLIRYENEEAVDDSQLPKDRFSAERLKGVDSTLKIQPAELGDSAVYLCASSTTGAGANVLTFGAGSRLTVL.

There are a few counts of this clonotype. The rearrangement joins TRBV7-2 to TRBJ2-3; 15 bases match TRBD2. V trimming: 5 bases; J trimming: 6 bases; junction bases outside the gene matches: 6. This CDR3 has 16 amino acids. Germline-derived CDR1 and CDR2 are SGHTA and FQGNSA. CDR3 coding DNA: TGTGCCAGCAGCCCGGGACTAGCGGGAGGACAGGATACGCAGTATTTT. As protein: CASSPGLAGGQDTQYF.

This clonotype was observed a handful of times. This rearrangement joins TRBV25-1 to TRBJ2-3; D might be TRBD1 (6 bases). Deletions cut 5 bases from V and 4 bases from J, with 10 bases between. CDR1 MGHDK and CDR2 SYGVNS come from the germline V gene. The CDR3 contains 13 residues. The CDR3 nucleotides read TGTGCCAGCAGTAAGGCAGGGGCAGATACGCAGTATTTT. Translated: CASSKAGADTQYF.

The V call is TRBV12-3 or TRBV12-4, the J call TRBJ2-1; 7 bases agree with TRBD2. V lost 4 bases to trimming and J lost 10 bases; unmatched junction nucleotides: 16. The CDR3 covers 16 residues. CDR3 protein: CASSSKPGGVAYEQFF. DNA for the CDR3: TGTGCCAGCAGTTCCAAACCGGGAGGAGTAGCCTACGAGCAGTTCTTC.

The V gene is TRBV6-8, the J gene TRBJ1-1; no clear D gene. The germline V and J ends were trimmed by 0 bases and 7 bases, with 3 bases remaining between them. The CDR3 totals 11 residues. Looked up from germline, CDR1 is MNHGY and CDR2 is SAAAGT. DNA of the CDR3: TGTGCCAGCAGTTACTCCGGTGAAGCTTTCTTT. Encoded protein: CASSYSGEAFF.

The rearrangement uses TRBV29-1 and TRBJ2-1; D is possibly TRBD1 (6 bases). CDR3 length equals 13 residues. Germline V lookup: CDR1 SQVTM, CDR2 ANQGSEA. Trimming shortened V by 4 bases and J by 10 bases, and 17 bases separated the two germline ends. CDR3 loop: CSVGSTGSGEQFF. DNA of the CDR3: TGCAGCGTTGGTTCCACAGGGAGTGGAGAGCAGTTCTTC.